Listed here are 25 T cell receptor beta chains from one sample, sequenced in a study of monozygotic twins with inflammatory bowel disease. With the 5' RACE reads reprocessed, TCRdb shows one record per CDR3 protein and no DNA. The sample includes roughly 330,000 distinct CDR3 sequences. Sequencing was performed on blood. These receptors all stem from a human donor with ulcerative colitis or Crohn's disease, or a healthy co-twin of an affected twin (not recorded which).

The chain is built from TRBV19 and TRBJ1-2; TCRdb's D call, TRBD1, is unchecked because there is no DNA. This CDR3 region has 14 residues. Germline V gene data show CDR1 as LNHDA and CDR2 as SQIVND (reference sequence). The CDR3 loop reads CASSPPGTGYGYTF.

J is TRBJ2-7 and V is TRBV20-1. Looked up from germline, CDR1 is DFQATT and CDR2 is SNEGSKA (reference sequence). CDR3 size: 14 residues. The CDR3 region is CSARDFRSEYEQYF.

The chain employs TRBV7-2 and TRBJ2-2; TCRdb's D gene call, TRBD2, goes unchecked for lack of DNA. CDR3 size: 16 residues. The germline CDR1 and CDR2 sequences are SGHTA and FQGNSA. CDR3 in amino acids: CASKRAGGSNTGELFF.

This chain connects TRBV7-9 to TRBJ1-1; the D call from TCRdb, TRBD1, cannot be confirmed without DNA. Germline values: CDR1 SEHNR, CDR2 FQNEAQ (reference sequence). The CDR3 loop spans 20 amino acids. Here the CDR3 reads CASSLRGVRRGEGRATEAFF.

The chain links TRBV29-1 to TRBJ2-1; TCRdb selects TRBD2, and the lack of DNA leaves this call unchecked. This CDR3 comprises 14 residues. Germline values: CDR1 SQVTM, CDR2 ANQGSEA. CDR3 residues: CSAEGLAGVNEQFF.

J is TRBJ2-5 and V is TRBV27. This CDR3 has 14 residues. CDR1 MNHEY and CDR2 SMNVEV come from the germline V gene (reference sequence). CDR3 loop: CASSRFVRKETQYF.

The chain combines TRBV20-1 with TRBJ1-1; TCRdb lists TRBD1, though no DNA is available to test this call. This CDR3 has 14 residues. Looked up from germline, CDR1 is DFQATT and CDR2 is SNEGSKA (reference sequence). CDR3 region: CSAPRADRGVEAFF.

V is TRBV27 and J is TRBJ2-1; TCRdb selects TRBD2, and the lack of DNA leaves this call unchecked. The germline gives CDR1 MNHEY, CDR2 SMNVEV (reference sequence). This CDR3 has 19 residues. The CDR3 is CASRTFRLAGGFSYNEQFF.

V and J are TRBV6-5 and TRBJ2-6. This CDR3 spans 16 amino acids. Germline CDR1 reads MNHEY; CDR2 reads SVGAGI. The chain's CDR3 is CASSYSGVSGANVLTF.

The chain has TRBV20-1 and TRBJ2-7; the TRBD2 assignment by TCRdb is unverifiable without DNA. The length of the CDR3 is 13 residues. CDR1 and CDR2 (germline): DFQATT, SNEGSKA (reference sequence). The chain's CDR3 is CSAPLAGVSEQYF.

The chain joins TRBV3-1 to TRBJ2-5; checking the TCRdb D call of TRBD1 is not possible without DNA. The germline CDR1 and CDR2 sequences are LGHDT and YNNKEL (reference sequence). The CDR3 contains 12 residues. CDR3 amino acids: CASSPRRGYQYF.

The chain is built from TRBV4-1 and TRBJ2-2. Germline lookup yields CDR1 MGHRA and CDR2 YSYEKL. The CDR3 has 14 amino acids. The CDR3 loop is CASSQTHGVGELFF.

CDR3 sequence reads: CAISDPSRGVANYEQYF. This chain connects TRBV10-3 to TRBJ2-7; the TRBD1 assignment by TCRdb is unverifiable without DNA. CDR1 is ENHRY and CDR2 is SYGVKD in the germline V gene. The CDR3 extends over 17 amino acids.

The chain recombines TRBV30 with TRBJ2-7; the D call from TCRdb, TRBD1, cannot be confirmed without DNA. This CDR3 contains 13 residues. Germline loops: CDR1 GTSNPN, CDR2 SVGIG (reference sequence). The CDR3 region is CAWNRGLSYEQYF.

The rearrangement joins TRBV28 to TRBJ2-7; TCRdb indicates TRBD1, and absent DNA this call remains unverified. The CDR3 length is 12 residues. Germline V gene sequence: CDR1 MDHEN, CDR2 SYDVKM. This CDR3 reads CAARRDNYEQYF.

V usage is TRBV27 and J usage is TRBJ2-2. The CDR3 loop spans 13 amino acids. The V gene's germline CDR1 is MNHEY and CDR2 SMNVEV (reference sequence). The CDR3 here is CASSFRVTGELFF.

V is TRBV5-6 and J is TRBJ2-1; TCRdb gives TRBD1 as the D gene, but with no DNA this cannot be confirmed. The CDR3 runs 14 residues. Per the germline V gene, CDR1 is SGHDT and CDR2 is YYEEEE. The CDR3 reads CASSGVGRRNEQFF. The full variable domain, its missing parts supplied by reference TRBV5-6 and TRBJ2-1, is DAGVTQSPTHLIKTRGQQVTLRCSPKSGHDTVSWYQQALGQGPQFIFQYYEEEERQRGNFPDRFSGHQFPNYSSELNVNALLLGDSALYLCASSGVGRRNEQFFGPGTRLTVL.

The chain has TRBV5-1 and TRBJ2-3; there is no DNA to check the TCRdb D call of TRBD2. This CDR3 region has 16 residues. Germline V CDR1 and CDR2: SGHRS, YFSETQ. The CDR3: CASSLVPGGGSDTQYF.

The V gene is TRBV5-1, the J gene TRBJ2-5; the D call of TRBD2 rests on TCRdb alone, since no DNA is present to check it. The CDR3 has 15 residues. The germline CDR1 and CDR2 sequences are SGHRS and YFSETQ. The CDR3 here is CASSLEGTRGETQYF. The full variable domain, in which reference TRBV5-1 and TRBJ2-5 provide the parts outside the CDR3, is KAGVTQTPRYLIKTRGQQVTLSCSPISGHRSVSWYQQTPGQGLQFLFEYFSETQRNKGNFPGRFSGRQFSNSRSEMNVSTLELGDSALYLCASSLEGTRGETQYFGPGTRLLVL.

The chain links TRBV11-2 to TRBJ2-5; the D call from TCRdb, TRBD1, cannot be confirmed without DNA. Germline V gene data show CDR1 as SGHAT and CDR2 as FQNNGV. This CDR3 region has 14 residues. The CDR3: CASSPPSDQETQYF.

The V gene is TRBV15, the J gene TRBJ1-1; TCRdb selects TRBD1, and the lack of DNA leaves this call unchecked. The germline CDR1 and CDR2 sequences are LNHNV and YYDKDF (reference sequence). The CDR3 contains 12 residues. The CDR3 here is CATRGDDTEAFF.

The V and J genes are TRBV5-1 and TRBJ2-1; TCRdb selects TRBD2, and the lack of DNA leaves this call unchecked. CDR1 and CDR2 from the germline V gene are SGHRS and YFSETQ. CDR3 size: 17 residues. The chain's CDR3 is CASSPGLAGSSYNEQFF.

This sequence joins TRBV7-9 and TRBJ1-4; TCRdb names TRBD1, which stays unverified in the absence of DNA. This CDR3 comprises 13 residues. Germline CDR1 SEHNR, CDR2 FQNEAQ (reference sequence). The CDR3 protein is CASSLGTVEKLFF.

J is TRBJ1-2 and V is TRBV29-1. Germline CDR1 and CDR2: SQVTM and ANQGSEA. The CDR3 extends over 12 amino acids. The CDR3 reads CSAGGTGYGYTF.

The chain uses TRBV27 and TRBJ2-2; with no DNA, the TCRdb D assignment of TRBD2 cannot be verified. Germline CDR1 is MNHEY and CDR2 is SMNVEV (reference sequence). The CDR3 runs to 17 residues. The CDR3 protein is CASSSAWLGGRTGELFF.